These 29 T cell receptor beta chains originate from one sample sequenced in a study of cytomegalovirus exposure and HLA in healthy donors. Vbeta (60) and Jbeta (13) primers were used in the PCR. Produced via immunoSEQ multiplex PCR; TCRdb's table is partial and in-frame only. Here the sample spans roughly 120,000 clones, roughly 70% being singletons. The sequenced sample was PBMCs. Receptor source: a man under 40 in good health and CMV-seropositive.

The rearrangement joins TRBV21-1 to TRBJ2-5; the table's D gene call, TRBD2, was not cross checked with the DNA. TRBV21-1 is a pseudogene locus. The CDR3 consists of 18 residues. The CDR3 loop is CASSKSRGWRYFQETQYF. The CDR3, as DNA: TGTGCCAGCAGCAAATCACGTGGTTGGAGGTACTTCCAAGAGACCCAGTACTTC.

The chain recombines TRBV7-3 with TRBJ2-3; 9 nucleotides match TRBD2. V dropped 5 bases and J dropped 5; count of bases not matched to a gene: 20. Germline V gene data show CDR1 as SGHTA and CDR2 as FQGTGA. This CDR3 has 19 amino acids. CDR3 sequence (DNA): TGTGCCAGCAGCCCCCCCAGCAATTTAGCGGGGGTTCAAGTAGATACGCAGTATTTT. It codes for CASSPPSNLAGVQVDTQYF. Filled out from reference TRBV7-3 and TRBJ2-3, the complete variable domain reads GAGVSQTPSNKVTEKGKYVELRCDPISGHTALYWYRQSLGQGPEFLIYFQGTGAADDSGLPNDRFFAVRPEGSVSTLKIQRTERGDSAVYLCASSPPSNLAGVQVDTQYFGPGTRLTVL.

This chain uses TRBV4-1 with TRBJ1-1; D gene ambiguous. The germline CDR1 and CDR2 sequences are MGHRA and YSYEKL. The V end was cut by 4 bases, the J end by 1 base, with 13 bases between. The CDR3 contains 15 residues. CDR3 sequence (DNA): TGCGCCAGCAGCCTAAGTGGAGGAGCGAACACTGAAGCTTTCTTT. Protein: CASSLSGGANTEAFF.

V is TRBV18 and J is TRBJ2-7; 9 nucleotides match TRBD2. Trimming took 2 bases from V and 4 from J; bases not matched to a gene: 9. Germline V CDR1 and CDR2: KGHSH, LQKENI. CDR3 length: 16 residues. The CDR3 nucleotides read TGTGCCAGCTCACCAGGGCGGGGGGGCGCCCCGTACGAGCAGTACTTC. Its translation: CASSPGRGGAPYEQYF.

This sequence joins TRBV9 and TRBJ2-7; D may be TRBD1 (5 bases). This CDR3 has 14 amino acids. Germline CDR1 is SGDLS and CDR2 is YYNGEE. Trimming pared 6 bases from V and 5 bases from J, leaving 18 bases between. The CDR3 protein is CASTKGYKAHEQYF. In DNA form, the CDR3 reads TGTGCCAGCACGAAGGGGTATAAAGCCCACGAGCAGTACTTC.

This chain uses TRBV5-8 with TRBJ1-2; TRBD1 agrees at 7 bases. This CDR3 comprises 14 residues. Germline V gene data show CDR1 as SGHTS and CDR2 as YDEGEE. V trimming: 1 base; J trimming: 6 bases; junction bases outside the gene matches: 6. The CDR3 bases are TGTGCCAGCAGCTTGAGACCCGGGACAGATGGCTACACCTTC. It specifies CASSLRPGTDGYTF. Variable domain in full (rest from reference TRBV5-8 and TRBJ1-2): EAGVTQSPTHLIKTRGQQATLRCSPISGHTSVYWYQQALGLGLQFLLWYDEGEERNRGNFPPRFSGRQFPNYSSELNVNALELEDSALYLCASSLRPGTDGYTFGSGTRLTVV.

The V call is TRBV6-1, the J call TRBJ1-5; D might be TRBD1 (6 bases). Looked up from germline, CDR1 is MNHNS and CDR2 is SASEGT. The CDR3 is made up of 14 amino acids. CDR3 amino acids: CVGILSGARLPQHF. CDR3 in DNA: TGTGTCGGCATCTTATCAGGGGCTCGGCTGCCCCAGCATTTT.

V gene TRBV7-9 combines with J gene TRBJ2-4; 7 positions match TRBD2. Trimming took 3 bases from V and 6 from J; bases not matched to a gene: 5. CDR1 and CDR2 from the germline V gene are SEHNR and FQNEAQ (reference sequence). The CDR3 has 14 residues. The CDR3 bases are TGTGCCAGCAGCTTTGGGGGGGTGGGAAACATTCAGTACTTC. Protein sequence: CASSFGGVGNIQYF.

Concerning this clone itself: At one of its ends the junction is not consistent with the germline gene, which may arise from a read error. The chain is built from TRBV27 and TRBJ1-5, with a tentative D call TRBD1 (6 bases). Germline lookup yields CDR1 MNHEY and CDR2 SMNVEV (reference sequence). The CDR3 has 16 residues. The CDR3 region is CASSLSPGASNQPRHF. The CDR3, as DNA: TGTGCCAGCAGTTTGTCCCCAGGGGCGAGCAATCAGCCCCGGCATTTT.

The chain is built from TRBV5-4 and TRBJ2-3; perhaps TRBD2 as D (5 bases). Germline V gene data show CDR1 as SGHNT and CDR2 as YYREEE (reference sequence). CDR3 size: 16 residues. Trimming shortened V by 0 bases and J by 2 bases, and 13 bases separated the two germline ends. The CDR3 DNA sequence: TGTGCCAGCAGCTTGGGGGAGTGGCACGACACAGATACGCAGTATTTT. This codes for CASSLGEWHDTDTQYF. Full variable domain (missing parts from reference TRBV5-4 and TRBJ2-3): ETGVTQSPTHLIKTRGQQVTLRCSSQSGHNTVSWYQQALGQGPQFIFQYYREEENGRGNFPPRFSGLQFPNYSSELNVNALELDDSALYLCASSLGEWHDTDTQYFGPGTRLTVL.

This CDR3 is CASSEVGRAGSFYGYTF. The CDR3 coding sequence is TGTGCCAGCAGTGAAGTCGGCCGGGCAGGGTCCTTTTATGGCTACACCTTC. V and J are TRBV6-1 and TRBJ1-2; weak D call: TRBD1 (5 bases). The germline V gene encodes CDR1 MNHNS and CDR2 SASEGT. CDR3 length: 17 amino acids. V was clipped by 1 base and J by 5 bases, with 20 bases between them.

This chain connects TRBV5-4 to TRBJ2-7; D perhaps matches TRBD2 (5 bases). This CDR3 has 14 amino acids. V lost 3 bases and J lost 7, with 17 bases in between. Germline V gene sequence: CDR1 SGHNT, CDR2 YYREEE (reference sequence). The CDR3 DNA reads TGTGCCAGCAGCTGGAGAGGGTCGAGAGGGGAGCAGTACTTC. It yields the protein CASSWRGSRGEQYF.

Only a few counts were recorded for this clone. V is TRBV9 and J is TRBJ1-1, with 7 bases aligning to TRBD1. After removal of 3 bases from V and 14 bases from J, the junction contained 10 bases not matched to a gene. This CDR3 is built from 12 residues. Germline CDR1 is SGDLS and CDR2 is YYNGEE. The CDR3 loop reads CASSADGTELFF. The CDR3 DNA is TGTGCCAGCAGCGCCGACGGGACAGAGCTCTTCTTT.

The chain is built from TRBV10-3 and TRBJ2-2; TRBD1 aligns across 7 bases. Germline values: CDR1 ENHRY, CDR2 SYGVKD. The J segment lost 7 bases and the V segment lost 0 bases, leaving 2 bases of the junction unmatched. This CDR3 has 14 residues. CDR3 amino acids: CAISESTGDGELFF. CDR3 coding DNA: TGTGCCATCAGTGAGTCAACAGGGGACGGGGAGCTGTTTTTT.

Only a few counts were recorded for this clone. The rearrangement links TRBV5-6 to TRBJ2-7; a possible D gene is TRBD1 (5 bases). Trimming took off 4 bases at V and 7 bases at J, with 18 bases between the two ends. Germline V gene lookup returns CDR1 SGHDT and CDR2 YYEEEE. CDR3 length equals 14 residues. The CDR3 bases are TGTGCCAGCAGCCCCGTGGGATCAGGGCGGGAGCAGTACGTC. Amino acid sequence: CASSPVGSGREQYV.

This chain connects TRBV27 to TRBJ1-6, with D possibly TRBD1 on 6 matching bases. This CDR3 comprises 13 residues. Trimming stripped 6 bases from V and 10 bases from J, with 13 bases between. Germline loops: CDR1 MNHEY, CDR2 SMNVEV (reference sequence). In DNA, the CDR3 is TGTGCCAGCAGGGACAGCTCTTCATCACCCCTCCACTTT. As protein: CASRDSSSSPLHF.

In this sample, this clone turned up a few times. The CDR3 loop is CASSSQTGSTYEQYF. The DNA of the CDR3 is TGTGCCAGCAGCTCCCAGACAGGGTCGACCTACGAGCAGTACTTC. This rearrangement joins TRBV7-3 to TRBJ2-7; 7 nucleotides match TRBD1. J lost 2 bases, V lost 4 bases, and 8 bases had no gene match. The CDR3 length is 15 residues. CDR1 is SGHTA and CDR2 is FQGTGA in the germline V gene.

The chain employs TRBV27 and TRBJ1-5; 7 bases line up with TRBD1. The CDR3 sequence is 17 residues long. Germline values: CDR1 MNHEY, CDR2 SMNVEV (reference sequence). The trim removed 5 bases at V and 1 base at J, leaving 11 bases unmatched. In nucleotides, the CDR3 is TGTGCCAGCAGTCTATATTCCGACAGGGCGAGCAATCAGCCCCAGCATTTT. As protein: CASSLYSDRASNQPQHF.

V and J are TRBV6-5 and TRBJ2-2; D perhaps matches TRBD2 (6 bases). Germline assignment: CDR1 MNHEY and CDR2 SVGAGI. Trimming left V 7 bases short and J 5 bases short, with 14 bases between. The CDR3 is 14 amino acids. Here the CDR3 DNA reads TGTGCCAGCACTTATAGTGCGGGGACCGGGGAGCTGTTTTTT. It is translated as CASTYSAGTGELFF.

With regard to this clone: The limits of the CDR3 on the DNA are not certain, so only TCRdb's listed CDR3 is given. This specimen includes other DNA sequences encoding the same CDR3. The V and J genes are TRBV21-1 and TRBJ2-7; the table assigns TRBD2, which was not confirmed against the DNA. TRBV21-1 is shown as a pseudogene. The CDR3 is made up of 12 amino acids, end residues included. CDR3 loop: CASSKVASGNHV.

The V and J genes are TRBV7-2 and TRBJ2-3; D perhaps matches TRBD2 (5 bases). The germline V and J ends were trimmed by 2 bases and 6 bases, with 15 bases remaining between them. Germline CDR1 is SGHTA and CDR2 is FQGNSA. CDR3 length: 15 residues. The CDR3 spells CASSLSSGRPDTQYF. The CDR3 coding sequence is TGTGCCAGCAGCTTATCAAGCGGCCGTCCGGATACGCAGTATTTT.

The chain is built from TRBV5-5 and TRBJ2-7; D perhaps matches TRBD2 (5 bases). Germline CDR1 is SGHKS and CDR2 is YYEKEE (reference sequence). The CDR3 length is 13 residues. V dropped 3 bases and J dropped 2 bases, with 9 bases sitting between them. The CDR3 nucleotides are TGTGCCAGCAGCTCGGGGTTGACCTACGAGCAGTACTTC. The encoded protein is CASSSGLTYEQYF.

The chain employs TRBV28 and TRBJ1-2, with D unresolved. The ends were cut back, 8 bases at V and 6 bases at J, with 13 bases in the middle. The CDR3 runs 12 residues. Germline CDR1 is MDHEN and CDR2 is SYDVKM. The DNA of the CDR3 is TGTGCCAGCGAAGAGCAGAGGGATGGCTACACCTTC. It specifies CASEEQRDGYTF.

The chain combines TRBV5-5 with TRBJ2-5; no definite D call. Germline loops: CDR1 SGHKS, CDR2 YYEKEE (reference sequence). The V and J ends lost 3 bases and 5 bases respectively, with 14 bases between them. CDR3 length: 14 amino acids. As DNA, the CDR3 is TGTGCCAGCAGCTCAGGTACAAGAGTGGAGACCCAGTACTTC. It codes for CASSSGTRVETQYF.

The chain links TRBV30 to TRBJ2-5; D is perhaps TRBD2 (7 bases). From germline, CDR1 is GTSNPN and CDR2 SVGIG (reference sequence). The CDR3 loop spans 15 amino acids. V gave up 0 bases and J gave up 5 bases, with 16 bases separating them. This chain's CDR3 is CAWSVLGGGSETQYF. The CDR3 DNA follows: TGTGCCTGGAGTGTATTGGGGGGGGGCTCCGAGACCCAGTACTTC. The complete variable domain, with remaining parts taken from reference TRBV30 and TRBJ2-5, reads SQTIHQWPATLVQPVGSPLSLECTVEGTSNPNLYWYRQAAGRGLQLLFYSVGIGQISSEVPQNLSASRPQDRQFILSSKKLLLSDSGFYLCAWSVLGGGSETQYFGPGTRLLVL.

V gene TRBV11-2 combines with J gene TRBJ1-1; no clear D. The CDR3 runs 14 residues. Germline CDR1 SGHAT, CDR2 FQNNGV. Trimming stripped 4 bases from V and 2 bases from J, with 11 bases between. This CDR3 reads CASSWPFSNTEAFF. CDR3 DNA sequence: TGTGCCAGCAGCTGGCCCTTCTCTAACACTGAAGCTTTCTTT. Combining the CDR3 with reference TRBV11-2 and TRBJ1-1 gives the whole variable domain EAGVAQSPRYKIIEKRQSVAFWCNPISGHATLYWYQQILGQGPKLLIQFQNNGVVDDSQLPKDRFSAERLKGVDSTLKIQPAKLEDSAVYLCASSWPFSNTEAFFGQGTRLTVV.

The chain recombines TRBV5-4 with TRBJ2-7; TRBD1 aligns across 10 bases. Germline loops: CDR1 SGHNT, CDR2 YYREEE (reference sequence). Trimming removed 3 bases from V and 3 bases from J; junction bases left unmatched: 3. The CDR3 consists of 14 residues. The CDR3 sequence: CASSWRTGGYEQYF. CDR3 nucleotide sequence: TGTGCCAGCAGCTGGAGGACAGGGGGCTACGAGCAGTACTTC.

The chain has TRBV6-1 and TRBJ2-7; 7 nucleotides agree with TRBD2. CDR1 MNHNS and CDR2 SASEGT come from the germline V gene. The CDR3 is 13 amino acids. Trimming at V came to 2 bases and at J to 3 bases, leaving 1 base not matched to a gene. The CDR3 here is CASSETSDYEQYF. CDR3 sequence (DNA): TGTGCCAGCAGTGAAACTAGCGACTACGAGCAGTACTTC.

This chain connects TRBV28 to TRBJ1-5; perhaps TRBD1 as D (5 bases). The V gene lost 6 bases and the J gene lost 11 bases, with 17 bases spanning the gap. Germline values: CDR1 MDHEN, CDR2 SYDVKM. This CDR3 has 13 amino acids. CDR3 sequence reads: CASSKPATRAQHF. DNA for the CDR3: TGTGCCAGCAGCAAGCCAGCAACCAGGGCCCAGCATTTT.